Listed below are T cell receptor beta chains from one sample, sequenced in a study of T cells in Graves' hyperthyroidism and ophthalmopathy. TCRdb itself ran the multiplex PCR reads through MiXCR, one entry per CDR3 protein. The sample records hundreds of thousands of distinct CDR3 sequences, approximately 15% being singletons. The sample taken for sequencing was blood. The source of these receptors is a woman aged 18-35 years with Graves' hyperthyroidism. Each CDR3 is given with its conserved first and last residue. D genes are given only for firm matches.

j_call | d_call | v_call | cdr3_aa
TRBJ1-6 | NA | TRBV20-1 | CSARPAAWDSPLHF
TRBJ1-2 | NA | TRBV11-2 | CASSPKQDKNYGYTF
TRBJ1-3 | NA | TRBV19 | CASSTPRTSSGNTIYF
TRBJ2-3 | TRBD2 | TRBV25-1 | CASTSGRGDVDTQYF
TRBJ2-2 | TRBD1 | TRBV6-1 | CASSIQGDGTGELFF
TRBJ2-1 | TRBD2 | TRBV5-1 | CASSLMAAGGPYNEQFF
TRBJ1-1 | NA | TRBV5-8 | CASRSKQGPETEAFF
TRBJ2-5 | TRBD2 | TRBV5-5 | CASSVGLAGGGETQYF
TRBJ2-1 | TRBD2 | TRBV28 | CASSLSWSSGARSSYNEQFF
TRBJ2-1 | NA | TRBV5-5 | CASSFGTGAYNEQFF
TRBJ2-3 | NA | TRBV29-1 | CSGGYGTQYF
TRBJ1-2 | NA | TRBV12-5 | CASGLTTLGWRAGGYTF
TRBJ2-7 | NA | TRBV5-1 | CASRTSPSSYEQYF
TRBJ2-2 | NA | TRBV5-1 | CASSPGLWEWTGELFF
TRBJ2-5 | NA | TRBV20-1 | CSAHHGGAQETQYF
TRBJ1-2 | TRBD1 | TRBV2 | CASSETGQGGYTF
TRBJ2-1 | TRBD1 | TRBV12-3/TRBV12-4 | CASSPYRGVSYNEQFF
TRBJ2-1 | NA | TRBV7-9 | CASSLRRGYRDYNEQFF
TRBJ2-1 | TRBD2 | TRBV12-3/TRBV12-4 | CASSFSSGRSLYNEQFF
TRBJ2-1 | NA | TRBV5-1 | CASSLVRENEQFF
TRBJ1-2 | NA | TRBV9 | CASSVGMENYGYTF
TRBJ2-1 | TRBD2 | TRBV10-3 | CAISPGLARGEQFF
TRBJ2-7 | TRBD1 | TRBV6-1 | CASSPLGQGAHYGQYF